The 26 T cell receptor beta chains listed next were all sequenced from one sample in a study of CD8 T cells in Susac syndrome. RNA was extracted with the RNeasy kit, and a quantity of roughly 0.45 to 1 ug was reverse transcribed using random hexamers. TCRdb redid the calling of the immunoSEQ multiplex PCR reads with MiXCR, one entry per CDR3 protein. Here the sample spans roughly 110,000 distinct CDR3 sequences, approximately 94% being singletons. The material sequenced was CD8+ T cells from PBMCs. These receptors all come from a human donor with Susac syndrome.

This chain connects TRBV5-1 to TRBJ2-1; TRBD1 aligns across 9 bases. This CDR3 contains 15 residues. The junction had 6 bases not matched to a gene; V was cut back by 3 bases and J by 5 bases. Germline V gene data show CDR1 as SGHRS and CDR2 as YFSETQ. CDR3 residues: CASSYRGPTDNEQFF. The DNA for the CDR3 is TGCGCCAGCAGCTACAGGGGGCCCACCGACAATGAGCAGTTCTTC.

CDR3 sequence (DNA): TGCAGTGCTAGAGACCGACAGGGACAGACCTACGAGCAGTACTTC. Translation gives CSARDRQGQTYEQYF. The chain joins TRBV20-1 to TRBJ2-7; 7 bases match TRBD1. CDR1 is DFQATT, CDR2 SNEGSKA, per germline (reference sequence). CDR3 length: 15 residues. The V gene end was trimmed by 0 bases and the J gene end by 2 bases; junction bases not matched to a gene: 7.

The J gene is TRBJ1-2, the V gene TRBV19, with D tentatively TRBD1 (5 bases). This CDR3 is 12 amino acids long. Germline V gives CDR1 LNHDA, CDR2 SQIVND (reference sequence). V was pared by 8 bases and J by 4 bases, with 11 bases between. CDR3 bases: TGTGCCAGTCTCGCAGGGCCCTATGGCTACACCTTC. As protein: CASLAGPYGYTF.

This clonotype came up once. J is TRBJ2-3 and V is TRBV30, with D perhaps TRBD2 (5 bases). This CDR3 region has 16 residues. The germline V gene has CDR1 GTSNPN and CDR2 SVGIG (reference sequence). The V gene lost 8 bases and the J gene lost 2 bases, with 23 bases spanning the gap. This chain's CDR3 is CARRGLGVEVTDTQYF. The DNA for the CDR3 is TGTGCCCGCCGAGGGTTGGGAGTAGAGGTCACAGATACGCAGTATTTT.

This clonotype was detected once. V usage is TRBV21-1 and J usage is TRBJ2-1; the table's TRBD1 call for D was not verified on the DNA. TRBV21-1 has pseudogene status. This CDR3 has 16 amino acids. The CDR3 DNA reads TGTGCCAGCAGCCTCACCCGGACAAGCTCCTACAATGAGCAGTTCTTC. The encoded protein is CASSLTRTSSYNEQFF.

This clonotype was seen only once. An end of the junction does not agree with germline; a read error may underlie this. J is TRBJ2-1 and V is TRBV28; D is unclear. Germline V gene sequence: CDR1 MDHEN, CDR2 SYDVKM. The CDR3 runs to 11 residues. CDR3 protein: CASSPRKAPVF. DNA for the CDR3: TGTGCCAGCAGTCCCCGTAAGGCACCGGTGTTC.

This clonotype was observed a single time. The chain links TRBV7-3 to TRBJ2-5; possible D gene TRBD2, 6 bases. V lost 2 bases and J 5 bases, leaving 18 bases between the germline ends. The CDR3 loop spans 16 amino acids. In germline, CDR1 is SGHTA, CDR2 FQGTGA. Here the CDR3 reads CASSLGVSVGGETQYF. As DNA, the CDR3 is TGTGCCAGCAGCTTAGGAGTGTCGGTCGGAGGGGAGACCCAGTACTTC.

The gene calls are TRBV27 and TRBJ2-1; 13 bases map to TRBD2. The CDR3 has 15 amino acids. Germline lookup yields CDR1 MNHEY and CDR2 SMNVEV (reference sequence). With V trimmed by 5 bases and J by 9 bases, 7 bases remained unmatched. CDR3 sequence: CASSPQLAGGPEQFF. As DNA, the CDR3 is TGTGCCAGCAGTCCCCAACTAGCGGGGGGGCCTGAGCAGTTCTTC.

The chain has TRBV7-3 and TRBJ2-2, with D unclear. Trimming left V 2 bases short and J 1 base short, with 11 bases between. This CDR3 has 16 residues. CDR1 and CDR2 from the germline V gene are SGHTA and FQGTGA. The CDR3 here is CASSLSAYRNTGELFF. CDR3 nucleotides: TGTGCCAGCAGCTTATCGGCCTATAGGAACACCGGGGAGCTGTTTTTT.

The rearrangement links TRBV3-1 to TRBJ2-4; TRBD1 is a possible D gene (5 bases). Germline CDR1 and CDR2: LGHDT and YNNKEL (reference sequence). Trimming took 0 bases from V and 1 from J, leaving 13 bases between them. There are 17 residues in the CDR3. The CDR3 DNA follows: TGTGCCAGCAGCCAAGATGTCGGATCAGGGGCCAAAAACATTCAGTACTTC. It yields the protein CASSQDVGSGAKNIQYF.

The V and J genes are TRBV12-5 and TRBJ2-7; perhaps TRBD1 as D (7 bases). The CDR3 length is 13 residues. Deletions cut 6 bases from V and 3 bases from J, with 12 bases between. The germline V gene encodes CDR1 LGHNT and CDR2 FRNRAP. The chain's CDR3 is CASGPQGGYEQYF. The CDR3 bases are TGTGCTAGTGGCCCGCAGGGGGGCTACGAGCAGTACTTC.

This clonotype was counted a single time. The CDR3 loop reads CSVDRMDTEAFF. The CDR3 DNA sequence: TGCAGCGTGGACAGGATGGACACTGAAGCTTTCTTT. The chain carries TRBV29-1 and TRBJ1-1; 7 positions match TRBD1. Germline V gene lookup returns CDR1 SQVTM and CDR2 ANQGSEA. With 6 bases clipped from V and 3 bases from J, the junction kept 4 bases outside the gene matches. The CDR3 covers 12 residues.

CDR3 residues: CASSLLPLADTQYF. In nucleotides, the CDR3 is TGTGCCAGCAGCCTCTTACCCTTAGCAGATACGCAGTATTTT. The chain joins TRBV12-3 or TRBV12-4 to TRBJ2-3; no reliable D call. The V and J ends lost 6 bases and 4 bases respectively, with 14 bases between them. This CDR3 contains 14 residues.

This clonotype was seen more than once but under ten times. The chain combines TRBV4-2 with TRBJ2-3, with D maybe TRBD2 (6 bases). The V end was cut by 0 bases, the J end by 3 bases, with 16 bases between. The CDR3 loop spans 17 amino acids. CDR1 is LGHNA and CDR2 is YNFKEQ in the germline V gene. CDR3 sequence: CASSQEGTGSRTDTQYF. The CDR3 nucleotides read TGTGCCAGCAGCCAAGAAGGGACTGGCTCTAGAACAGATACGCAGTATTTT.

The chain uses TRBV29-1 and TRBJ2-7; 9 bases map to TRBD1. Unmatched junction bases numbered 2, after V lost 4 bases and J lost 1 base. Germline V gives CDR1 SQVTM, CDR2 ANQGSEA. This CDR3 comprises 13 residues. CDR3 coding DNA: TGCAGCGTTGTCGGGACAGGGTCCTACGAGCAGTACTTC. Protein product: CSVVGTGSYEQYF.

The chain's CDR3 is CASSQGGTENEQFF. CDR3 in DNA: TGTGCCAGCAGCCAAGGAGGGACAGAGAATGAGCAGTTCTTC. V is TRBV3-1 and J is TRBJ2-1; 7 bases map to TRBD1. Trimming removed 1 base from V and 7 bases from J; junction bases left unmatched: 4. Germline CDR1 is LGHDT and CDR2 is YNNKEL (reference sequence). This CDR3 has 14 amino acids.

This rearrangement joins TRBV9 to TRBJ2-5, with 8 bases matching TRBD2. J was trimmed by 1 base and V by 0 bases; bases with no gene match: 2. This CDR3 has 15 residues. Germline CDR1 SGDLS, CDR2 YYNGEE. The CDR3 sequence: CASSVAAGVQETQYF. The CDR3 DNA reads TGTGCCAGCAGCGTAGCAGCGGGGGTCCAAGAGACCCAGTACTTC.

This clonotype was observed a few times. A junction end diverges from the germline sequence, so it may reflect a read error. This sequence joins TRBV5-8 and TRBJ2-5; D unresolved. Germline CDR1 reads SGHTS; CDR2 reads YDEGEE. The CDR3 is made up of 9 amino acids. The CDR3 region has the DNA TGTGCCAGCAGCCCCTCTAGGGACTTC. This encodes CASSPSRDF. Variable domain in full (rest from reference TRBV5-8 and TRBJ2-5): EAGVTQSPTHLIKTRGQQATLRCSPISGHTSVYWYQQALGLGLQFLLWYDEGEERNRGNFPPRFSGRQFPNYSSELNVNALELEDSALYLCASSPSRDFGPGTRLLVL.

This clonotype has only a few counts. The chain carries TRBV12-5 and TRBJ2-7; D perhaps matches TRBD1 (6 bases). The V end lost 3 bases, the J end lost 2 bases, and 14 bases lay between the germline ends. There are 15 residues in the CDR3. The germline V gene has CDR1 LGHNT and CDR2 FRNRAP. Here the CDR3 reads CASGFPTGNTYEQYF. CDR3 in DNA: TGTGCTAGTGGTTTTCCCACAGGGAACACCTACGAGCAGTACTTC.

This sequence joins TRBV5-1 and TRBJ2-7; D might be TRBD1 or TRBD2, each matching 5 bases. V was pared by 4 bases and J by 6 bases, with 14 bases between. The CDR3 extends over 13 amino acids. CDR1 SGHRS and CDR2 YFSETQ come from the germline V gene. Written as DNA, the CDR3 is TGCGCCAGCAGCCACGGAACGGGGCGCGAGCAGTACTTC. Its translation: CASSHGTGREQYF.

This chain uses TRBV11-2 with TRBJ2-1; perhaps TRBD1 as D (6 bases). This CDR3 has 15 residues. Trimming cost V 2 bases and J 2 bases, with 10 bases left between them. CDR1 and CDR2 from the germline V gene are SGHAT and FQNNGV. CDR3: CASSLSDSPYNEQFF. For the CDR3, the DNA is TGTGCCAGCAGCTTATCGGACAGCCCCTACAATGAGCAGTTCTTC.

The chain couples TRBV6-5 to TRBJ2-1; D is perhaps TRBD1 (6 bases). The CDR3 runs 13 residues. From germline, CDR1 is MNHEY and CDR2 SVGAGI. V was pared by 10 bases and J by 3 bases, with 13 bases between. DNA for the CDR3: TGTGCCACCAGCCAGGGGCTCTACAATGAGCAGTTCTTC. It translates to CATSQGLYNEQFF.

The chain is built from TRBV29-1 and TRBJ2-1, with D uncertain. CDR1 is SQVTM, CDR2 ANQGSEA, per germline. The CDR3 length is 13 residues. V lost 4 bases and J lost 2, with 9 bases in between. CDR3 in amino acids: CSVVDDPYNEQFF. CDR3 DNA sequence: TGCAGCGTTGTGGACGACCCCTACAATGAGCAGTTCTTC.

This clonotype was recorded only once. The V call is TRBV27, the J call TRBJ2-1; TRBD2 is a possible D gene (6 bases). The germline V gene encodes CDR1 MNHEY and CDR2 SMNVEV (reference sequence). CDR3 length: 15 residues. The germline V and J ends were trimmed by 6 bases and 5 bases, with 17 bases remaining between them. The CDR3 DNA follows: TGTGCCAGCAGCACCGGGACTTTTCGCCACAATGAGCAGTTCTTC. Protein: CASSTGTFRHNEQFF.

Here the CDR3 DNA reads TGCGCCAGCAGCCAAGCCGGGACGCCTACCACAGATACGCAGTATTTT. This sequence encodes CASSQAGTPTTDTQYF. V and J are TRBV4-1 and TRBJ2-3; D possibly uses TRBD1 or TRBD2 (5 bases each). The CDR3 spans 16 residues. Germline CDR1 is MGHRA and CDR2 is YSYEKL. Trimming removed 1 base at V and 2 bases at J, with 13 bases between.

The chain employs TRBV4-1 and TRBJ2-7; TRBD1 matches 9 bases. The CDR3 length is 17 residues. J was trimmed by 2 bases and V by 4 bases; bases with no gene match: 12. Per the germline V gene, CDR1 is MGHRA and CDR2 is YSYEKL. CDR3 amino acids: CASSLRSTGQGTYEQYF. The CDR3 nucleotides are TGCGCCAGCAGCCTAAGAAGCACGGGACAGGGTACCTACGAGCAGTACTTC.